This T cell receptor (beta chain) was recovered during a study of shared clonotypes between healthy human individuals (dated by TCRdb to between 2020 and 2021). Regarding the complete study: A few men and a couple of women, aged 18 to 49 years, made up the cohort. To increase sequencing depth and limit assay-specific biases, different laboratories used diverse techniques to prepare libraries and sequence TCR repertoires. The study deeply sequenced blood TCR repertoires of about 5 healthy adults to estimate repertoire size and the extent of clonotype sharing between individuals. Per donor, leukapheresis produced somewhere between about 0.9 and 9.5 billion PBMCs. For each donor, CD4 naive and CD4 memory were each run on three plates, CD8 naive on two plates, and CD8 memory on one plate.

Note on this clone: The target of this receptor is not known. No base-level quality is on record; no much larger clone is a single base apart.

The paper as a whole reports these results and caveats: Because the study included only a small number of donors, the genetic and exposure-history diversity represented was limited. Naive subsets generally had larger estimated clonotype richness than memory subsets. Based on pairwise subsampling, the degree of clonotype sharing among donors was expected to be affected by sequencing depth. About 5% of naive CD4, 3% to 4% of naive CD8, roughly 2.4% of memory CD4, and 0.35% to 0.5% of memory CD8 clonotypes were shared across four donors. Rarefaction of sorted-subset datasets indicated incomplete sequencing despite the large sequencing depth. Only blood was sampled, and tissue TCR repertoires likely differ from those in blood. Compared with non-shared clonotypes, clonotypes shared by all four sorted-subset donors had higher generation probabilities.

Using the deep immunoSEQ assay, TCR CDR3 regions were amplified from genomic DNA by multiplex PCR. Extracted genomic DNA from each cell subset was spread evenly across all wells of several immunoSEQ 96-well plates, with each plate serving as a replicate. For sorted subsets, about 200 ng genomic DNA, equal to tens of thousands of T cell genomes, was loaded into each replicate PCR. Purified libraries were measured with a Qubit 3.0 fluorometer, size-checked on a Bioanalyzer 2100, and measured again with the KAPA Library Quantification kit. Every immunoSEQ 96-well plate was sequenced on a separate single-read 150-cycle Illumina NextSeq 550 flow cell. In the paper's pipeline: Because only junctional sequences without quality scores were contained in the immunoSEQ output, filtering matching that applied to full-length reads could not be performed. Sequences were annotated with PyIR, a Python wrapper for IgBLAST v1.9, and V/J genes and CDR3 were assigned using IMGT germline references. Reads with weak V/J assignments (E-value above 1e-6), missing CDR3, stop codons, out-of-frame junctions, or ambiguous translated residues were removed. A V3J clonotype was defined by an identical inferred V gene, J gene, and CDR3 amino acid sequence. Percentage overlap between repertoires was calculated by dividing the number of shared unique clonotypes by the size of the smaller repertoire. Three approaches were used to assess repertoire richness: RTK rarefaction, the Chao1 estimator, and Recon v2.1 estimates of unobserved clonotypes. Generation probabilities were computed with OLGA for all TCRbeta clonotypes obtained by the gDNA method from a few donors. The source is immuneACCESS, and TCRdb retained only in-frame sequences with V and J called. Part of the clones is not carried over; for the studies checked, unresolved V genes explain less than half of this, and the remainder is unexplained. V, J and clone size were drawn from that table, and D and trimming were deduced from the DNA. For this sample there are about 1.5 million clones; more than 95% appear just once. Approximately 1.1% of the sample comes from the top ten.

The donors were healthy, HIV-negative adults who had no recently reported acute infections or vaccinations. Every donor was a Caucasian adult living in Nashville, Tennessee, USA. CD4+ T cells were enriched by magnetic negative selection; naive cells were then positively selected on CD45RA, and the negative fraction formed the memory subset. After blood collection by leukapheresis, PBMCs were isolated using Ficoll-Histopaque density gradient centrifugation and then cryopreserved in the vapor phase of liquid nitrogen. Analytical flow cytometry was used to check the purity and quantity of each magnetically sorted T cell population. Genomic DNA was isolated from every sorted fraction and measured by UV absorbance on a Nanodrop 2000c. This TCR was sampled from a man aged 30 to 39 in good health. The sequenced sample consisted of naive CD4+ T cells sorted from blood. Explained via the paper, the cell subset or site label denotes: CD45RA+ positively selected.

The nucleotides read TGTGCCAGCAGCCAACGGAGCCTCCAAGAGACCCAGTACTTC. This encodes CASSQRSLQETQYF. Recombination linked TRBV5-4 to TRBJ2-5; too little of a D gene remains to name it. The CDR3 measures 14 amino acids from cysteine to phenylalanine. This entry keeps only the CDR3 DNA: 42 bases, framed from base 1. Via the germline V gene (reference sequence), CDR1 is SGHNT and CDR2 YYREEE. The germline ends are 11 bases apart after V is trimmed by 4 bases and J by 1 base.